A selection of T cell receptor beta chains follows, all from one sample in a study of T-cell reconstitution after alpha-beta-depleted transplantation in children. TCRdb re-called the PCR reads with MiXCR, one entry per CDR3 protein. The sample consists of approximately 290,000 distinct CDR3 sequences, around a tenth of them appearing once. The sample in question was peripheral blood, obtained 180 days after TCRalphabeta/CD19-depleted stem cell transplant. These receptors all come from a male patient under 10 years old who had a stem cell transplant for chronic granulomatous disease, so the T cells may come from the graft donor. Each CDR3 is given with its conserved first and last residue. D genes are given only for firm matches. The listing skips clone size in some rows; elsewhere it reads once, few, many or a size class.

j_call: TRBJ2-7
cdr3_length: 13
v_call: TRBV20-1
d_call: TRBD1
clone_size: many
cdr3_aa: CSAFTGGGSKQYF
cdr3_nt: TGCAGTGCTTTTACAGGGGGAGGCTCTAAGCAGTACTTC

j_call: TRBJ2-3
cdr3_length: 13
v_call: TRBV18
d_call: .
clone_size: few
cdr3_aa: CASSPREADTQYF
cdr3_nt: TGTGCCAGCTCACCAAGAGAGGCAGATACGCAGTATTTT

j_call: TRBJ2-2
cdr3_length: 16
v_call: TRBV29-1
d_call: TRBD2
clone_size: many
cdr3_aa: CSVRSSGSSSWGELFF
cdr3_nt: TGCAGCGTCAGGAGTAGCGGGAGTTCTAGTTGGGGGGAGCTGTTTTTT

j_call: TRBJ1-5
cdr3_length: 14
v_call: TRBV12-3/TRBV12-4
d_call: .
clone_size: .
cdr3_aa: CASTLGGRNQPQHF
cdr3_nt: TGTGCCAGCACCTTGGGGGGAAGGAATCAGCCCCAGCATTTT

j_call: TRBJ2-1
cdr3_length: 14
v_call: TRBV5-6
d_call: TRBD2
clone_size: many
cdr3_aa: CASTHVLAGREQFF
cdr3_nt: TGTGCCAGCACCCACGTACTAGCGGGACGGGAGCAGTTCTTC

j_call: TRBJ2-3
cdr3_length: 13
v_call: TRBV29-1
d_call: TRBD1
clone_size: many
cdr3_aa: CSGWDRGGSVQYF
cdr3_nt: TGCAGCGGCTGGGACAGGGGAGGATCGGTGCAGTATTTT

j_call: TRBJ2-7
cdr3_length: 14
v_call: TRBV7-9
d_call: .
clone_size: many
cdr3_aa: CASSGNKGPYEQYF
cdr3_nt: TGTGCCAGCAGCGGAAACAAAGGACCCTACGAGCAGTACTTC

j_call: TRBJ2-3
cdr3_length: 16
v_call: TRBV7-3
d_call: .
clone_size: many
cdr3_aa: CASSLGRGLGTDTQYF
cdr3_nt: TGTGCCAGCAGCTTAGGGCGCGGATTGGGCACAGATACGCAGTATTTT

j_call: TRBJ1-5
cdr3_length: 15
v_call: TRBV18
d_call: .
clone_size: many
cdr3_aa: CASSPIGGTNQPQHF
cdr3_nt: TGTGCCAGCTCACCGATTGGGGGGACCAATCAGCCCCAGCATTTT

j_call: TRBJ2-1
cdr3_length: 11
v_call: TRBV20-1
d_call: TRBD2
clone_size: many
cdr3_aa: CSARAGGFIRF
cdr3_nt: TGCAGTGCTAGGGCGGGAGGGTTTATTCGCTTC

j_call: TRBJ2-7
cdr3_length: 15
v_call: TRBV25-1
d_call: .
clone_size: .
cdr3_aa: CASSEPGPLAYEQYF
cdr3_nt: TGTGCCAGCAGTGAACCGGGACCTTTAGCTTACGAGCAGTACTTC

j_call: TRBJ2-3
cdr3_length: 19
v_call: TRBV12-5
d_call: TRBD2
clone_size: many
cdr3_aa: CASGLVPKGTTHGTDTQYF
cdr3_nt: TGTGCTAGTGGTTTGGTTCCCAAGGGGACTACCCACGGCACAGATACGCAGTATTTT

j_call: TRBJ2-2
cdr3_length: 12
v_call: TRBV5-1
d_call: .
clone_size: many
cdr3_aa: CASMRLFGELFF
cdr3_nt: TGCGCCAGCATGCGACTCTTCGGGGAGCTGTTTTTT

j_call: TRBJ2-1
cdr3_length: 14
v_call: TRBV7-3
d_call: .
clone_size: many
cdr3_aa: CASSLTGQGNEQFF
cdr3_nt: TGTGCCAGCAGCTTAACGGGCCAGGGGAATGAGCAGTTCTTC

j_call: TRBJ2-1
cdr3_length: 15
v_call: TRBV27
d_call: TRBD1
clone_size: many
cdr3_aa: CASSAPGQGYNEQFF
cdr3_nt: TGTGCCAGCAGTGCTCCGGGACAGGGGTACAATGAGCAGTTCTTC

j_call: TRBJ1-4
cdr3_length: 12
v_call: TRBV28
d_call: TRBD1
clone_size: many
cdr3_aa: CASSSQGVKLFF
cdr3_nt: TGTGCCAGCAGTTCACAGGGGGTAAAACTGTTTTTT

j_call: TRBJ2-7
cdr3_length: 14
v_call: TRBV4-2
d_call: .
clone_size: .
cdr3_aa: CASSPGLKPYEQYF
cdr3_nt: TGTGCCAGCAGCCCAGGGCTAAAACCCTACGAGCAGTACTTC

j_call: TRBJ2-5
cdr3_length: 11
v_call: TRBV14
d_call: .
clone_size: many
cdr3_aa: CASSHRETQYF
cdr3_nt: TGTGCCAGCAGCCACAGGGAGACCCAGTACTTC

j_call: TRBJ2-2
cdr3_length: 14
v_call: TRBV19
d_call: .
clone_size: few
cdr3_aa: CASKARGKTGELFF
cdr3_nt: TGTGCCAGTAAGGCAAGGGGGAAAACCGGGGAGCTGTTTTTT

j_call: TRBJ2-7
cdr3_length: 21
v_call: TRBV15
d_call: TRBD2
clone_size: many
cdr3_aa: CATSRDKTLGWGLAEPYEQYF
cdr3_nt: TGTGCCACCAGCAGAGATAAAACCCTTGGCTGGGGACTAGCGGAACCCTACGAGCAGTACTTC

j_call: TRBJ2-7
cdr3_length: 18
v_call: TRBV6-1
d_call: TRBD1
clone_size: many
cdr3_aa: CASRERRTGVARSYEQYF
cdr3_nt: TGTGCCAGCAGAGAAAGGCGGACAGGGGTCGCGAGGTCCTACGAGCAGTACTTC

j_call: TRBJ1-1
cdr3_length: 14
v_call: TRBV5-1
d_call: .
clone_size: many
cdr3_aa: CASSRVVTETEAFF
cdr3_nt: TGCGCCAGCAGCCGAGTGGTAACGGAGACTGAAGCTTTCTTT

j_call: TRBJ2-5
cdr3_length: 14
v_call: TRBV19
d_call: TRBD2
clone_size: few
cdr3_aa: CATRASGREETQYF
cdr3_nt: TGTGCCACCCGGGCTAGCGGGAGGGAAGAGACCCAGTACTTC

j_call: TRBJ2-3
cdr3_length: 21
v_call: TRBV9
d_call: TRBD2
clone_size: many
cdr3_aa: CASSVEEGGLAGGPGTDTQYF
cdr3_nt: TGTGCCAGCAGCGTAGAGGAGGGGGGACTAGCGGGAGGGCCCGGCACAGATACGCAGTATTTT

j_call: TRBJ2-3
cdr3_length: 14
v_call: TRBV20-1
d_call: TRBD2
clone_size: .
cdr3_aa: CSARTSGRTDTKYF
cdr3_nt: TGCAGTGCACGGACTAGCGGGAGAACAGATACGAAGTATTTT

j_call: TRBJ1-1
cdr3_length: 16
v_call: TRBV12-3/TRBV12-4
d_call: .
clone_size: few
cdr3_aa: CASSLRGASANTEAFF
cdr3_nt: TGTGCCAGCAGTTTACGGGGGGCCAGCGCGAACACTGAAGCTTTCTTT

j_call: TRBJ2-7
cdr3_length: 13
v_call: TRBV20-1
d_call: TRBD2
clone_size: many
cdr3_aa: CSARLAGYYEQYF
cdr3_nt: TGCAGTGCTAGACTAGCGGGATATTACGAGCAGTACTTC

j_call: TRBJ1-5
cdr3_length: 15
v_call: TRBV12-3/TRBV12-4
d_call: .
clone_size: .
cdr3_aa: CASTKGGTGNQPQHF
cdr3_nt: TGTGCCAGCACCAAGGGGGGAACGGGGAATCAGCCCCAGCATTTT

j_call: TRBJ1-5
cdr3_length: 13
v_call: TRBV6-1
d_call: .
clone_size: many
cdr3_aa: CASSEPSARPQHF
cdr3_nt: TGTGCCAGCAGTGAGCCTAGCGCTCGGCCCCAGCATTTT

j_call: TRBJ2-7
cdr3_length: 17
v_call: TRBV3-1
d_call: TRBD2
clone_size: many
cdr3_aa: CASSQGFSSGRVYEQYF
cdr3_nt: TGTGCCAGCAGCCAAGGCTTTTCGAGCGGGAGGGTATACGAGCAGTACTTC

j_call: TRBJ2-7
cdr3_length: 14
v_call: TRBV5-1
d_call: .
clone_size: many
cdr3_aa: CASSSTDYSYEQYF
cdr3_nt: TGCGCCAGCAGCAGTACGGACTACTCCTACGAGCAGTACTTC